Listed here are 29 T cell receptor beta chains from one sample, sequenced in a study of blood T cells in healthy people across ages (dated by TCRdb to about 2015). The library was prepared using 5' RACE. Sequenced using an Illumina HiSeq 2500. A second PCR of about 6 to 12 cycles was run with a J-beta primer mix and a sample-barcoded 5' primer. TCRdb reran the public reads through fastp at Q25 and MiXCR, keeping productive beta chains. A single entry per CDR3 protein holds the most common genes and DNA from its merged rows. This sample comprises 800,000 to 950,000 distinct CDR3 sequences, roughly 34% of them detected only once. Approximately 12% of the sample belongs to the ten largest clones. Sequenced input: blood. The receptors stem from a man aged 18 to 29 in good health.

This clonotype was found a few times. The chain recombines TRBV29-1 with TRBJ1-1; no clear D gene. The V and J ends lost 7 bases and 1 base respectively, with 10 bases between them. In germline, CDR1 is SQVTM, CDR2 ANQGSEA. This CDR3 comprises 12 residues. The CDR3 nucleotides read TGCAGCGCCCGACGGTCGAACACTGAAGCTTTCTTT. Its protein product is CSARRSNTEAFF.

The chain is built from TRBV4-3 and TRBJ1-5; D call uncertain. The V end lost 0 bases, the J end lost 5 bases, and 14 bases lay between the germline ends. The germline V gene has CDR1 LGHNA and CDR2 YSLEER. CDR3 length equals 16 residues. CDR3 DNA sequence: TGCGCCAGCAGCCAAGACGGTGGCAGACCATATCAGCCCCAGCATTTT. Amino acids: CASSQDGGRPYQPQHF.

This clonotype appeared a single time. This could be a read error, since a much larger clone is one nucleotide away. The chain carries TRBV10-3 and TRBJ2-4; TRBD1 aligns across 11 bases. Judging by the DNA end, TRBJ2-7 fits better; the J call may be wrong. The CDR3 contains 17 residues. Germline V gene sequence: CDR1 ENHRY, CDR2 SYGVKD. The CDR3 coding sequence is TGTGCCATCAGTGGGTATGGACAGGGGGCCGGACTCCCCGAGCAGTACTTC. Encoded protein: CAISGYGQGAGLPEQYF.

This clonotype showed up just a few times. For the CDR3, the DNA is TGTGCCAGCAGTGGCCACGACCATCAGCCCCAGCATTTT. Translated: CASSGHDHQPQHF. The genes are TRBV25-1 and TRBJ1-5; no firm D call. Trimming stripped 4 bases from V and 5 bases from J, with 9 bases between. CDR3 size: 13 residues. Germline V lookup: CDR1 MGHDK, CDR2 SYGVNS.

Turning to this clonotype: A read error is likely, as this CDR3 ends without the conserved phenylalanine or tryptophan. The chain couples TRBV23-1 to TRBJ2-7; D is undetermined. TRBV23-1 counts as an open reading frame of uncertain function. V lost 0 bases, J lost 3 bases, and 3 bases lay in between. The CDR3 length is 12 residues. CDR3 loop: CASSQSDYEQYL. The CDR3 bases are TGCGCCAGCAGTCAATCCGACTACGAGCAGTACTTG.

The V and J genes are TRBV12-3 or TRBV12-4 and TRBJ2-7, with no clear D. V dropped 1 base and J dropped 5 bases, with 12 bases sitting between them. This CDR3 is 14 amino acids long. As DNA, the CDR3 is TGTGCCAGCAGTTTAGTTGGCAGGTTTAACGAGCAGTACTTC. Encoded protein: CASSLVGRFNEQYF.

CDR3 in DNA: TGCGCCAGCAGCCAAGCTCCAGGGGACGAAAAACTGTTTTTT. Encoded protein: CASSQAPGDEKLFF. This chain uses TRBV4-3 with TRBJ1-4; a weak D match, TRBD1 (6 bases). There are 14 residues in the CDR3. With 1 base removed from V and 8 bases from J, the gap between germline ends came to 11 bases. The V gene's germline CDR1 is LGHNA and CDR2 YSLEER.

In its sample, this clonotype was seen many times. The chain employs TRBV18 and TRBJ2-3; 7 bases fit TRBD1. Germline loops: CDR1 KGHSH, CDR2 LQKENI. After removal of 5 bases from V and 0 bases from J, the junction contained 5 bases not matched to a gene. This CDR3 has 15 amino acids. CDR3 coding DNA: TGTGCCAGCTCATCGGGACAGCGAAGCACAGATACGCAGTATTTT. This gives the protein CASSSGQRSTDTQYF. The full variable domain, completed using reference TRBV18 and TRBJ2-3, is NAGVMQNPRHLVRRRGQEARLRCSPMKGHSHVYWYRQLPEEGLKFMVYLQKENIIDESGMPKERFSAEFPKEGPSILRIQQVVRGDSAAYFCASSSGQRSTDTQYFGPGTRLTVL.

V usage is TRBV28 and J usage is TRBJ2-7; 9 bases agree with TRBD2. CDR3 length equals 15 residues. Unmatched junction bases numbered 3, after V lost 3 bases and J lost 0 bases. Germline CDR1 and CDR2: MDHEN and SYDVKM. The CDR3 DNA follows: TGTGCCAGCAGTTTGGGCGGGGGGGTCTCCTACGAGCAGTACTTC. Protein product: CASSLGGGVSYEQYF.

As for this clonotype: The CDR3 end shows no conserved phenylalanine or tryptophan, and so a read error is likely. The gene calls are TRBV13 and TRBJ2-5; 9 bases match TRBD1. The V gene's germline CDR1 is PRHDT and CDR2 FYEKMQ (reference sequence). The trim removed 5 bases at V and 3 bases at J, leaving 4 bases unmatched. The CDR3 extends over 14 amino acids. For the CDR3, the DNA is TGTGCCAGCAGCCCCGACAGGGGGGAAGAGACCCAGTACCTC. It yields the protein CASSPDRGEETQYL.

This clonotype has just a few counts. The V and J genes are TRBV12-3 or TRBV12-4 and TRBJ1-1, with 8 bases identical to TRBD1. V gave up 6 bases and J gave up 0 bases; unmatched junction bases: 6. The CDR3 consists of 15 residues. The CDR3 reads CASRDTGGMNTEAFF. In DNA form, the CDR3 reads TGTGCCAGCAGGGATACAGGGGGAATGAACACTGAAGCTTTCTTT.

The chain uses TRBV6-2 or TRBV6-3 and TRBJ2-7, with D tentatively TRBD1 (6 bases). V lost 5 bases and J 0 bases, leaving 11 bases between the germline ends. CDR1 is MNHEY and CDR2 is SVGEGT in the germline V gene. This CDR3 contains 14 residues. The CDR3 is CASSHGQISYEQYF. In nucleotides, the CDR3 is TGTGCCAGCAGTCACGGACAGATCTCCTACGAGCAGTACTTC.

This chain connects TRBV12-3 or TRBV12-4 to TRBJ2-3; either TRBD1 or TRBD2 may supply D (5 bases each). CDR3 length equals 11 residues. V was cut by 2 bases and J by 14 bases, with 11 bases left in between. CDR3 in amino acids: CASSLWGIRYF. CDR3 sequence (DNA): TGTGCCAGCAGTTTATGGGGGATCAGGTATTTT.

Comments on this clonotype: A much more abundant neighbour one base away suggests this may be a read error. V and J are TRBV6-6 and TRBJ2-5; 8 bases agree with TRBD1. Germline assignment: CDR1 MNHNY and CDR2 SVGAGI (reference sequence). CDR3 length: 14 residues. V gave up 7 bases and J gave up 13 bases; unmatched junction bases: 17. The CDR3 DNA reads TGTGCCAGCACAAAAGACAGGGGTGGGTACGAGCGGTACTTC. This gives the protein CASTKDRGGYERYF.

The CDR3 protein is CSVDLDYGYTF. The DNA for the CDR3 is TGCAGCGTTGACTTGGACTATGGCTACACCTTC. J is TRBJ1-2 and V is TRBV29-1; D not resolved. CDR1 is SQVTM, CDR2 ANQGSEA, per germline. V was cut by 3 bases and J by 3 bases, with 5 bases left in between. The CDR3 runs 11 residues.

This clonotype occurred a few times. At one end, the junction sequence differs from germline, possibly due to a read error. This chain uses TRBV5-1 with TRBJ1-2; TRBD1 agrees at 8 bases. This CDR3 region has 14 residues. Germline V gives CDR1 SGHRS, CDR2 YFSETQ. The CDR3 region is CASSPRTGNFGYTF. DNA of the CDR3: TGCGCCAGCAGCCCCCGGACAGGGAACTTTGGCTACACCTTC.

V usage is TRBV6-2 or TRBV6-3 and J usage is TRBJ2-3; D remains ambiguous. Germline values: CDR1 MNHEY, CDR2 SVGEGT. V lost 8 bases to trimming and J lost 2 bases, with 8 bases between them. This CDR3 is built from 12 residues. In nucleotides, the CDR3 is TGTGCCAGCTGGGCCACCACAGATACGCAGTATTTT. It codes for CASWATTDTQYF.

This clonotype was counted ten times or more. The chain links TRBV12-3 or TRBV12-4 to TRBJ2-3; 8 bases are a match to TRBD2. There are 16 residues in the CDR3. V trimming: 3 bases; J trimming: 4 bases; junction bases outside the gene matches: 9. CDR3 region: CASSLSAGGFPDTQYF. The CDR3 DNA reads as TGTGCCAGCAGTTTGTCCGCGGGGGGTTTCCCAGATACGCAGTATTTT.

The chain uses TRBV10-3 and TRBJ2-3, with 7 bases that match TRBD2. This CDR3 has 14 residues. The V gene's germline CDR1 is ENHRY and CDR2 SYGVKD. Germline trimming cut 5 bases from V and 3 bases from J; bases unmatched to any gene: 5. This chain's CDR3 is CAISRTSYTDTQYF. CDR3 coding DNA: TGTGCCATCAGTAGGACTAGTTATACAGATACGCAGTATTTT.

V gene TRBV7-2 combines with J gene TRBJ2-1; 7 nucleotides match TRBD1. From germline, CDR1 is SGHTA and CDR2 FQGNSA. With V trimmed by 4 bases and J by 1 base, 4 bases remained unmatched. CDR3 length: 15 residues. The CDR3 loop reads CASSSTGQSYNEQFF. In DNA, the CDR3 is TGTGCCAGCAGCTCCACGGGACAGTCCTACAATGAGCAGTTCTTC.

The V call is TRBV25-1, the J call TRBJ2-7; 12 bases line up with TRBD2. Losses at the gene ends were 4 bases for V and 7 bases for J; bases not matched to a gene: 8. The CDR3 totals 15 residues. Germline CDR1 reads MGHDK; CDR2 reads SYGVNS. CDR3 in DNA: TGTGCCAGCAGTGGGGCTAGCGGGGGGGCGGATGAGCAGTACTTC. Its translation: CASSGASGGADEQYF.

The DNA of the CDR3 is TGTGCCAGCAGCGTAGTACAGGGAGATACGCAGTATTTT. Protein sequence: CASSVVQGDTQYF. The chain joins TRBV9 to TRBJ2-3, with D possibly matching TRBD1 (6 bases). In germline, CDR1 is SGDLS, CDR2 YYNGEE. The CDR3 runs 13 residues. The ends were cut back, 0 bases at V and 5 bases at J, with 7 bases in the middle.

V is TRBV7-9 and J is TRBJ1-4; D is undetermined. Deletions cut 1 base from V and 1 base from J, with 10 bases between. The CDR3 consists of 16 residues. Germline assignment: CDR1 SEHNR and CDR2 FQNEAQ (reference sequence). DNA of the CDR3: TGTGCCAGCAGCTTAGTCGGGGTTATAACTAATGAAAAACTGTTTTTT. Amino acid sequence: CASSLVGVITNEKLFF.

This chain links TRBV9 with TRBJ1-1; TRBD1 is a possible D gene (5 bases). The germline V gene has CDR1 SGDLS and CDR2 YYNGEE. The V end was cut by 0 bases, the J end by 4 bases, with 10 bases between. This CDR3 has 14 amino acids. CDR3 loop: CASSVGLGVTEAFF. Here the CDR3 DNA reads TGTGCCAGCAGCGTAGGTTTGGGGGTCACTGAAGCTTTCTTT.

As to this clonotype: A much larger clone lies one base from this, so it may be a read error. The chain joins TRBV12-3 or TRBV12-4 to TRBJ2-7; 7 positions agree with TRBD1. The CDR3 covers 14 residues. V shed 7 bases, J shed 7 bases, and the junction held 13 bases outside the gene matches. CDR3 region: CASTRTGAYNEQYF. Here the CDR3 DNA reads TGTGCCAGCACGCGGACAGGAGCATACAATGAGCAGTACTTC.

This clonotype has just a few counts. The chain combines TRBV6-5 with TRBJ1-6, with 7 bases aligning to TRBD1. The V gene end was trimmed by 6 bases and the J gene end by 2 bases; junction bases not matched to a gene: 7. CDR3 length: 16 amino acids. The germline CDR1 and CDR2 sequences are MNHEY and SVGAGI. The chain's CDR3 is CASSPQGRTYNSPLHF. The DNA for the CDR3 is TGTGCCAGCAGCCCACAGGGGAGGACCTATAATTCACCCCTCCACTTT.

The V gene is TRBV9, the J gene TRBJ2-7; D is possibly TRBD1 (6 bases). The CDR3 has 15 amino acids. Trimming removed 0 bases at V and 7 bases at J, with 17 bases between. Germline assignment: CDR1 SGDLS and CDR2 YYNGEE. CDR3 DNA sequence: TGTGCCAGCAGCGTAGAGGGGGAATCCTACAATGAGCAGTACTTC. Its translation is CASSVEGESYNEQYF.

This clonotype was counted only a few times. This sequence joins TRBV5-1 and TRBJ2-1; 9 nucleotides align to TRBD2. The CDR3 extends over 15 amino acids. Trimming removed 2 bases from V and 14 bases from J; junction bases left unmatched: 14. Germline values: CDR1 SGHRS, CDR2 YFSETQ. CDR3 bases: TGCGCCAGCAGCTTATGGCGGGGGGGCCCATTTTCTGAGTTCTTC. Amino acids: CASSLWRGGPFSEFF.

Only a few counts were recorded for this clonotype. V usage is TRBV5-1 and J usage is TRBJ1-1; TRBD1 aligns across 7 bases. The CDR3 runs to 14 residues. V was pared by 4 bases and J by 5 bases, with 8 bases of the junction left unmatched. CDR1 is SGHRS, CDR2 YFSETQ, per germline. CDR3 in DNA: TGCGCCAGCAGCCCCGACAGGGCCAAAACTGAAGCTTTCTTT. Amino acid sequence: CASSPDRAKTEAFF.